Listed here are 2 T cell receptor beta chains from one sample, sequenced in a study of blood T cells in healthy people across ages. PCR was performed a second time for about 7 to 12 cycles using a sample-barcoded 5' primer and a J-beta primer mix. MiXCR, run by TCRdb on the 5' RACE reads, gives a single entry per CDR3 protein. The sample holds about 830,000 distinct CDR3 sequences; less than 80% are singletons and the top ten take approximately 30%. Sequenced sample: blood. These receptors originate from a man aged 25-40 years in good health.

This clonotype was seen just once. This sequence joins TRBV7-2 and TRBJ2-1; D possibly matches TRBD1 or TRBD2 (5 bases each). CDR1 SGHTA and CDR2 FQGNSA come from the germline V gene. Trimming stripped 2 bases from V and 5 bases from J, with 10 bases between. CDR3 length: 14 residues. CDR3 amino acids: CASSLHGTDNEQFF. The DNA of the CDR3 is TGTGCCAGCAGCTTACACGGGACCGACAATGAGCAGTTCTTC.

CDR3: CASSRDRFSYEQYF. Written as DNA, the CDR3 is TGTGCCAGCAGCCGGGACAGGTTCTCCTACGAGCAGTACTTC. The genes are TRBV7-2 and TRBJ2-7; 8 nucleotides agree with TRBD1. CDR1 is SGHTA and CDR2 is FQGNSA in the germline V gene. This CDR3 has 14 amino acids. With V trimmed by 5 bases and J by 0 bases, 3 bases remained unmatched.